The present T cell receptor (beta chain) was sequenced within a study of blood T cell repertoires in COVID-19. On the study more broadly: From the United States, Italy and Spain came samples of acute and convalescent COVID-19.

The CDR3 spans 13 residues. Germline trimming cut 5 bases from V and 6 bases from J; bases unmatched to any gene: 7. The authors' processing: Reference gene primer amplification gave estimated nucleated cell counts. Method: immunoSEQ multiplex PCR; TCRdb's copy keeps in-frame clones and lacks some. The V and J calls and clone size were taken over from that table, and D and trimming were inferred from the DNA. The table lists around 200,000 clones, 86% of them singletons, with over 4.5% in the top ten. This clonotype was sampled from an elderly man with acute or convalescent COVID-19. This sequence joins TRBV12-3 or TRBV12-4 and TRBJ2-7; 7 positions match TRBD1. Sample: peripheral blood. Here the CDR3 DNA reads TGTGCCAGCAGTCCAAGACAGGGCGGCGAGCAGTACGTC. Its translation: CASSPRQGGEQYV.